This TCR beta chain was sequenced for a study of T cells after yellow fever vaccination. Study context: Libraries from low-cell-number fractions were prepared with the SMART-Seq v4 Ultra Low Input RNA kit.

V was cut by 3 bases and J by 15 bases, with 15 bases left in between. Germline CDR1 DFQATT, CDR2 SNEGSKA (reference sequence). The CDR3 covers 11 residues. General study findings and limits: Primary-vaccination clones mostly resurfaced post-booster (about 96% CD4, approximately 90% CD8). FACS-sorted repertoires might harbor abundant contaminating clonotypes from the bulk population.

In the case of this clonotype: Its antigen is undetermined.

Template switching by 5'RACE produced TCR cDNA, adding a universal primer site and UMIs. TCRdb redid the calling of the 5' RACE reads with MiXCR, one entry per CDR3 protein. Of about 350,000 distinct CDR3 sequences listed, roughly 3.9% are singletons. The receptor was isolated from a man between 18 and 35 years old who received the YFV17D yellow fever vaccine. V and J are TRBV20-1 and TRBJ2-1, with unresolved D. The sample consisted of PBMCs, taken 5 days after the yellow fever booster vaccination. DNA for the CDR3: TGCAGTGCTAGGGTCCGGGTGGAACCGTTCTTC. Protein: CSARVRVEPFF.